The source of this TCR beta chain is a study of T-cell memory formation after mild COVID-19. Germline-derived CDR1 and CDR2 are DFQATT and SNEGSKA (reference sequence). The CDR3 length is 13 residues. V was clipped by 5 bases and J by 6 bases, with 13 bases between them. Each CDR3 protein gets one entry after TCRdb re-called the 5' RACE reads with MiXCR. Among about 110,000 distinct CDR3 sequences listed, 15% to 20% were seen once. This chain links TRBV20-1 with TRBJ1-4, with a tentative D call TRBD1 (6 bases). The sequence derives from an adult woman who had mild COVID-19 (a few samples of this study predate the infection). Cell type and time point are not known. Material for sequencing was PBMCs or a T cell subset sorted from them (not recorded which). The CDR3 here is CSAYRTDYEKLFF. The CDR3 nucleotides read TGCAGTGCTTATCGGACAGATTATGAAAAACTGTTTTTT.